The 21 T cell receptor beta chains below all came from one sample that was sequenced in a study of blood T cell repertoires in COVID-19. Data came from immunoSEQ multiplex PCR; TCRdb stores just in-frame clones and leaves some out. Of approximately 160,000 clones listed, 84% were seen once; the top ten hold over 12%. The material sequenced was peripheral blood. These receptors all come from a man between 18 and 29 years old with active or convalescent COVID-19.

CDR3 residues: CASSYGSGGPPDTQYF. In nucleotides, the CDR3 is TGTGCCAGCAGTTACGGGTCGGGGGGGCCACCAGATACGCAGTATTTT. This chain uses TRBV6-5 with TRBJ2-3; 8 nucleotides line up with TRBD2. The germline V gene has CDR1 MNHEY and CDR2 SVGAGI. The CDR3 consists of 16 residues. V was clipped by 2 bases and J by 4 bases; unmatched bases: 8.

This clone was seen a handful of times. This chain uses TRBV29-1 with TRBJ2-1; 7 nucleotides agree with TRBD1. V was clipped by 6 bases and J by 12 bases; unmatched bases: 8. The length of the CDR3 is 11 residues. Germline V gene data show CDR1 as SQVTM and CDR2 as ANQGSEA. CDR3 sequence: CSVVTGFGQFF. The DNA of the CDR3 is TGCAGCGTGGTGACAGGGTTTGGGCAGTTCTTC.

The chain links TRBV7-2 to TRBJ2-1, with a tentative D call TRBD2 (5 bases). CDR3 length: 12 residues. CDR1 SGHTA and CDR2 FQGNSA come from the germline V gene. The V end was cut by 2 bases, the J end by 11 bases, with 10 bases between. This CDR3 is CASSLWEPKQFF. CDR3 bases: TGTGCCAGCAGCTTATGGGAGCCAAAGCAGTTCTTC.

The chain is built from TRBV6-5 and TRBJ1-2; 7 nucleotides align to TRBD1. The length of the CDR3 is 14 residues. The V and J ends lost 2 bases and 4 bases, in that order; junction bases with no gene match: 4. Germline CDR1 and CDR2: MNHEY and SVGAGI. CDR3 nucleotide sequence: TGTGCCAGCAGTTACCGGGGACAGATCTATGGCTACACCTTC. Amino acid sequence: CASSYRGQIYGYTF.

V is TRBV2 and J is TRBJ2-3; 15 bases fit TRBD2. The CDR3 runs 17 residues. Germline V lookup: CDR1 SNHLY, CDR2 FYNNEI. The V and J ends lost 4 bases and 3 bases, in that order; junction bases with no gene match: 5. CDR3 protein: CASSGTSGRAGTDTQYF. The CDR3, as DNA: TGTGCCAGCAGTGGGACTAGCGGGAGGGCCGGAACAGATACGCAGTATTTT.

This chain uses TRBV6-5 with TRBJ2-1; 11 bases map to TRBD2. Losses at the gene ends were 4 bases for V and 8 bases for J; bases not matched to a gene: 7. This CDR3 spans 15 amino acids. The V gene's germline CDR1 is MNHEY and CDR2 SVGAGI. The CDR3 is CASSFRTSGYHEQFF. The CDR3 DNA reads TGTGCCAGCAGTTTCCGGACTAGCGGGTATCATGAGCAGTTCTTC.

The rearrangement uses TRBV5-1 and TRBJ1-6, with 8 bases fitting TRBD1. The CDR3 is 16 amino acids. Trimming cost V 0 bases and J 7 bases; bases outside gene matches: 6. Germline V gene lookup returns CDR1 SGHRS and CDR2 YFSETQ. CDR3 protein: CASSLAGTGPNSPLHF. The DNA for the CDR3 is TGCGCCAGCAGCTTGGCCGGGACAGGCCCCAATTCACCCCTCCACTTT. Looking up the rest from reference TRBV5-1 and TRBJ1-6 gives the full variable domain: KAGVTQTPRYLIKTRGQQVTLSCSPISGHRSVSWYQQTPGQGLQFLFEYFSETQRNKGNFPGRFSGRQFSNSRSEMNVSTLELGDSALYLCASSLAGTGPNSPLHFGNGTRLTVT.

This chain joins TRBV5-1 and TRBJ2-1; no firm D call. Between the trimmed V and J ends, which lost 0 bases and 2 bases, there was a span of 6 bases. The CDR3 consists of 14 residues. Looked up from germline, CDR1 is SGHRS and CDR2 is YFSETQ. The CDR3 sequence is CASSLVAAYNEQFF. The CDR3 DNA reads TGCGCCAGCAGCTTGGTGGCCGCCTACAATGAGCAGTTCTTC.

V usage is TRBV2 and J usage is TRBJ1-6, with D unclear. With 7 bases removed from V and 2 bases from J, the gap between germline ends came to 18 bases. The germline V gene encodes CDR1 SNHLY and CDR2 FYNNEI. The CDR3 covers 17 residues. The DNA for the CDR3 is TGTGCCAGCATGGACTGGAAAAGGGATCCCTATAATTCACCCCTCCACTTT. It codes for CASMDWKRDPYNSPLHF.

This chain joins TRBV2 and TRBJ2-5, with TRBD2 matching over 8 bases. Trimming cost V 5 bases and J 4 bases; bases outside gene matches: 9. CDR3 length equals 15 residues. Per germline, CDR1 SNHLY and CDR2 FYNNEI. CDR3 loop: CASSRTTGGLETQYF. The DNA for the CDR3 is TGTGCCAGCAGTCGAACCACGGGAGGGTTAGAGACCCAGTACTTC.

The V and J genes are TRBV19 and TRBJ2-7; D unclear. Looked up from germline, CDR1 is LNHDA and CDR2 is SQIVND (reference sequence). The CDR3 loop spans 14 amino acids. With 5 bases removed from V and 6 bases from J, the gap between germline ends came to 17 bases. CDR3: CASSFSSVGFEQYF. For the CDR3, the DNA is TGTGCCAGTAGTTTCTCCTCAGTCGGGTTCGAGCAGTACTTC.

The chain is built from TRBV6-5 and TRBJ1-5; TRBD1 matches at 8 bases. This CDR3 contains 15 residues. V was clipped by 6 bases and J by 4 bases; unmatched bases: 8. Germline values: CDR1 MNHEY, CDR2 SVGAGI. CDR3 in DNA: TGTGCCAGCAGCCCCGGACAGGGAAATAATCAGCCCCAGCATTTT. Translated: CASSPGQGNNQPQHF.

A single count supports this clone. This chain joins TRBV9 and TRBJ2-7; the match to TRBD2 covers 16 bases. The V segment lost 5 bases and the J segment 3 bases; nucleotides outside the gene matches: 2. Germline lookup yields CDR1 SGDLS and CDR2 YYNGEE. There are 15 residues in the CDR3. The CDR3 DNA follows: TGTGCCAGCAGTGGGACTAGCGGGGGGGTCTACGAGCAGTACTTC. It codes for CASSGTSGGVYEQYF.

This clone was seen just once. The genes are TRBV28 and TRBJ1-5; 9 bases agree with TRBD1. After removal of 6 bases from V and 7 bases from J, the junction contained 4 bases not matched to a gene. Germline CDR1 and CDR2: MDHEN and SYDVKM. The CDR3 is 13 residues long. The CDR3 bases are TGTGCCAGCAGGCGGGACAGGGCCCAGCCCCAGCATTTT. Translated: CASRRDRAQPQHF.

The table lists this clone with many counts. V is TRBV7-2 and J is TRBJ1-2; D not certain. The CDR3 loop spans 14 amino acids. Germline V gene sequence: CDR1 SGHTA, CDR2 FQGNSA. Trimming stripped 5 bases from V and 8 bases from J, with 18 bases between. The CDR3 loop is CASSPRAQAVGYTF. The CDR3 DNA sequence: TGTGCCAGCAGCCCCCGAGCCCAGGCTGTAGGCTACACCTTC.

This chain connects TRBV12-3 or TRBV12-4 to TRBJ1-1; D not certain. This CDR3 has 12 amino acids. V was cut by 6 bases and J by 6 bases, with 11 bases left in between. Here the CDR3 reads CASSYYPSEAFF. The CDR3 DNA follows: TGTGCCAGCAGCTATTACCCCTCTGAAGCTTTCTTT.

The chain joins TRBV21-1 to TRBJ1-2; the table assigns TRBD1, which was not confirmed against the DNA. TRBV21-1 is deemed a pseudogene. The CDR3 spans 14 residues. The CDR3 coding sequence is TGTGCCAGAATCCGAACAGGGGGCTCCTATGGCTACACCTTC. It yields the protein CARIRTGGSYGYTF.

In DNA, the CDR3 is TGTGCCAGCAGCCCGCCGGGACTAGTCTACAATGAGCAGTTCTTC. Protein product: CASSPPGLVYNEQFF. The chain recombines TRBV3-1 (or the pseudogene TRBV3-2) with TRBJ2-1; 8 positions agree with TRBD2. Germline V gene lookup returns CDR1 LGHDT and CDR2 YNNKEL (reference sequence). This CDR3 spans 15 amino acids. V was pared by 4 bases and J by 3 bases, with 5 bases of the junction left unmatched.

This clone has a handful of counts. J is TRBJ2-1 and V is TRBV6-2 or TRBV6-3, with TRBD2 matching over 8 bases. Germline V gene data show CDR1 as MNHEY and CDR2 as SVGEGT. This CDR3 region has 12 residues. The V gene end was trimmed by 6 bases and the J gene end by 14 bases; junction bases not matched to a gene: 9. The CDR3 here is CASSSSGGRKFF. CDR3 coding DNA: TGTGCCAGCAGCTCCAGCGGGGGACGGAAGTTCTTC.

The J gene is TRBJ2-3, the V gene TRBV29-1, with a weak D call TRBD1 (5 bases). The germline V gene encodes CDR1 SQVTM and CDR2 ANQGSEA. This CDR3 is 15 amino acids long. V was clipped by 4 bases and J by 2 bases, with 16 bases between them. In DNA form, the CDR3 reads TGCAGCGTTGTGGGTGGAAGGGGTAACACAGATACGCAGTATTTT. Residues: CSVVGGRGNTDTQYF.

Comment on this clone: At the DNA level, this CDR3 is encoded by other sequences in the same sample as well. The chain couples TRBV19 to TRBJ2-3; 7 bases fit TRBD1. This CDR3 is 13 amino acids long. V was pared by 6 bases and J by 0 bases, with 0 bases of the junction left unmatched. Germline values: CDR1 LNHDA, CDR2 SQIVND (reference sequence). The CDR3 nucleotides read TGTGCCAGTAGGACAGGGAGCACAGATACGCAGTATTTT. Residues: CASRTGSTDTQYF.